The following is a T cell receptor (beta chain) sequence with its context. Its cognate antigen is unknown. This sample was included in a study of persistence of HIV-infected CD4 T cells. General study points: Compared with CD3/CD28-stimulated cells, CMV- and Gag-responding cells showed lower TCRbeta richness.

The immunoSEQ assay was version 4, run in survey mode. Assay used: immunoSEQ multiplex PCR; TCRdb lists only in-frame clones, some missing. The sample gives around 13,000 clones, around 68% of which show up once; 15% to 20% is in the top ten. Lysates of CMV-infected fibroblasts at 10 ug/mL stimulated these cells. Sorting selected CD4+ T cells upregulating both CD40 ligand and CD69. A roughly 20-hour stimulation of CD8-depleted PBMCs used anti-CD28/CD49d costimulation, CD40-blocking antibody and enfuvirtide. CDR3 length: 18 residues. Germline loops: CDR1 LNHDA, CDR2 SQIVND (reference sequence). Unmatched junction bases numbered 20, after V lost 6 bases and J lost 4 bases.

Sequences were derived from CD4+ T cells sorted from PBMCs after approximately 19-hour stimulation, sampled from a patient who received antiretroviral therapy. This TCR came from an adult man with HIV who was CMV-seropositive. V is TRBV19 and J is TRBJ2-7, with 8 bases that match TRBD2. Here the CDR3 reads CASSLRGTRHNGSYEQYF. The DNA for the CDR3 is TGTGCCAGTAGCCTGAGAGGGACTAGACATAATGGGTCATACGAGCAGTACTTC.